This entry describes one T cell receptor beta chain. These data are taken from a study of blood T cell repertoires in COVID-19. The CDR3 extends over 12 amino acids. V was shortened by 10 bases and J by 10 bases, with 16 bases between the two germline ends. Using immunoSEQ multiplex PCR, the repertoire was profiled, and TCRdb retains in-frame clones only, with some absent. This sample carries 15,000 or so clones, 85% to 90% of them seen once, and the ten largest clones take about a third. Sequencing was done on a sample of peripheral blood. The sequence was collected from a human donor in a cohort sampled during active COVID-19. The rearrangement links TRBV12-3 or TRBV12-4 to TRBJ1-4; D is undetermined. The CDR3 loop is CATSPWGGKLFF. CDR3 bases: TGTGCCACCTCACCATGGGGAGGAAAACTGTTTTTT.